These 4 T cell receptor beta chains came from one sample sequenced in a study of blood T cell repertoires in COVID-19. TCRdb's copy holds only in-frame clones and misses some; the assay was immunoSEQ multiplex PCR. The sample holds around 190,000 clones, roughly 88% seen once. What was sequenced was peripheral blood. The receptors stem from a human donor in a cohort sampled during active COVID-19.

The chain carries TRBV19 and TRBJ1-5; TRBD1 matches 9 bases. CDR1 is LNHDA and CDR2 is SQIVND in the germline V gene (reference sequence). The CDR3 spans 15 residues. V was clipped by 3 bases and J by 4 bases; unmatched bases: 4. The chain's CDR3 is CASSMKTGGNQPQHF. The CDR3 nucleotides read TGTGCCAGTAGTATGAAGACAGGGGGAAATCAGCCCCAGCATTTT.

The chain couples TRBV27 to TRBJ2-7; D not resolved. Germline V gene sequence: CDR1 MNHEY, CDR2 SMNVEV (reference sequence). The CDR3 loop spans 15 amino acids. V lost 0 bases to trimming and J lost 3 bases, with 12 bases between them. DNA for the CDR3: TGTGCCAGCAGTTTATCGGTGGAGTATTACTACGAGCAGTACTTC. It yields the protein CASSLSVEYYYEQYF.

As concerns this clone: Different DNA sequences within this sample yield the same CDR3. The chain has TRBV19 and TRBJ2-7; TRBD1 aligns across 8 bases. Trimming at V came to 1 base and at J to 1 base, leaving 0 bases not matched to a gene. The CDR3 is made up of 14 amino acids. Germline values: CDR1 LNHDA, CDR2 SQIVND (reference sequence). The CDR3 coding sequence is TGTGCCAGTAGTATAGGGACAGGGTCCTACGAGCAGTACTTC. It codes for CASSIGTGSYEQYF.

As to this clone: Within the sample, other DNA sequences also encode this same CDR3. J is TRBJ1-5 and V is TRBV5-1, with 8 nucleotides matching TRBD1. The trim removed 0 bases at V and 4 bases at J, leaving 3 bases unmatched. CDR3 length: 15 amino acids. Germline V lookup: CDR1 SGHRS, CDR2 YFSETQ. CDR3 protein: CASSLGQGINQPQHF. In DNA form, the CDR3 reads TGCGCCAGCAGCTTGGGACAGGGGATTAATCAGCCCCAGCATTTT.